Below, 3 T cell receptor beta chains from the same sample are listed, as sequenced in a study of blood T cell repertoires in COVID-19. TCRdb's table, derived via immunoSEQ multiplex PCR, lists solely in-frame clones and lacks some. The repertoire holds under 50,000 clones, 86% seen once, with about 5.5% in the top ten. The sequencing sample was made of peripheral blood. These receptor sequences come from a man aged 35 to 55 with active COVID-19.

The chain employs TRBV5-8 and TRBJ2-2; 7 bases fit TRBD1. Germline-derived CDR1 and CDR2 are SGHTS and YDEGEE. The CDR3 length is 17 residues. The junction had 10 bases not matched to a gene; V was cut back by 1 base and J by 4 bases. CDR3 amino acids: CASSLFRDRSFTGELFF. The DNA of the CDR3 is TGTGCCAGCAGCTTGTTCCGGGACAGATCTTTCACCGGGGAGCTGTTTTTT.

The chain uses TRBV5-1 and TRBJ1-4; D uncertain. Between the trimmed V and J ends, which lost 2 bases and 5 bases, there was a span of 13 bases. This CDR3 has 15 amino acids. Germline V gene sequence: CDR1 SGHRS, CDR2 YFSETQ. CDR3 in DNA: TGCGCCAGCAGCTTCGTGCCCGCAGGAAATGAAAAACTGTTTTTT. This encodes CASSFVPAGNEKLFF.

The genes are TRBV19 and TRBJ1-1, with a tentative D call TRBD1 (5 bases). The CDR3 covers 15 residues. Trimming took 3 bases from V and 1 from J, leaving 12 bases between them. Germline loops: CDR1 LNHDA, CDR2 SQIVND (reference sequence). The CDR3 loop is CASSIRALANTEAFF. The CDR3 bases are TGTGCCAGTAGTATCAGGGCCTTGGCGAACACTGAAGCTTTCTTT.